The 7 T cell receptor beta chains presented below share a single source sample, sequenced in a study of neurological immune-mediated disorders. In TCRdb, the 5' RACE reads were re-called with MiXCR into one record per CDR3 protein. Here the sample spans 25,000 to 30,000 distinct CDR3 sequences, approximately 12% being singletons. Sequencing was performed on PBMCs. Receptor source: a man in his sixties in good health.

This clonotype was recorded many times. The gene calls are TRBV7-9 and TRBJ2-1; TRBD2 agrees at 8 bases. The V gene end was trimmed by 5 bases and the J gene end by 9 bases; junction bases not matched to a gene: 15. The CDR3 runs to 16 residues. In germline, CDR1 is SEHNR, CDR2 FQNEAQ (reference sequence). CDR3 DNA sequence: TGTGCCAGCAGCGACTTGGGGAGCGGGAGTTTCGGTGAGCAGTTCTTC. Translated: CASSDLGSGSFGEQFF.

This chain links TRBV5-1 with TRBJ2-2; D remains ambiguous. CDR3 length equals 14 residues. V dropped 0 bases and J dropped 3 bases, with 6 bases sitting between them. Germline CDR1 reads SGHRS; CDR2 reads YFSETQ. CDR3 sequence: CASSLDIDTGELFF. The CDR3 DNA follows: TGCGCCAGCAGCTTGGACATAGACACCGGGGAGCTGTTTTTT.

Concerning this clonotype itself: A much larger clone is a single base away; this may be a read error. V usage is TRBV3-1 and J usage is TRBJ1-2, with D perhaps matching TRBD1 (5 bases). The CDR3 runs to 14 residues. CDR1 and CDR2 (germline): LGHDT, YNNKEL (reference sequence). The DNA of the CDR3 is TGTGACAGCAGTCGGGACCGTGACATCTATGGCTACACCTTC. This gives the protein CDSSRDRDIYGYTF. The complete variable domain, with remaining parts taken from reference TRBV3-1 and TRBJ1-2, reads DTAVSQTPKYLVTQMGNDKSIKCEQNLGHDTMYWYKQDSKKFLKIMFSYNNKELIINETVPNRFSPKSPDKAHLNLHINSLELGDSAVYFCDSSRDRDIYGYTFGSGTRLTVV.

This clonotype was detected many times. This rearrangement joins TRBV9 to TRBJ2-1; 7 positions match TRBD1. Per the germline V gene, CDR1 is SGDLS and CDR2 is YYNGEE. The CDR3 runs to 15 residues. V shed 2 bases, J shed 6 bases, and the junction held 8 bases outside the gene matches. CDR3 nucleotides: TGTGCCAGCAGCGTTCGACAGGGACCTATCAATGAGCAGTTCTTC. The encoded protein is CASSVRQGPINEQFF. Combining the CDR3 with reference TRBV9 and TRBJ2-1 gives the whole variable domain DSGVTQTPKHLITATGQRVTLRCSPRSGDLSVYWYQQSLDQGLQFLIQYYNGEERAKGNILERFSAQQFPDLHSELNLSSLELGDSALYFCASSVRQGPINEQFFGPGTRLTVL.

This clonotype occurred many times. The CDR3 DNA reads TGTGCCAGCAGCTTGGTGTCAACCTACGAGCAGTACTTC. Translation: CASSLVSTYEQYF. The chain has TRBV5-6 and TRBJ2-7; D unresolved. The CDR3 totals 13 residues. Germline V lookup: CDR1 SGHDT, CDR2 YYEEEE. The V gene lost 0 bases and the J gene lost 2 bases, with 6 bases spanning the gap.

This clonotype was detected many times. The chain links TRBV12-3 or TRBV12-4 to TRBJ1-1; the D is unclear. The V gene lost 3 bases and the J gene lost 7 bases, with 15 bases spanning the gap. The CDR3 contains 14 residues. The CDR3 DNA sequence: TGTGCCAGCAGTTTCGTGTTCGGTGGTAATGAAGCTTTCTTT. It yields the protein CASSFVFGGNEAFF.

This clonotype was detected ten times or more. The genes are TRBV6-2 or TRBV6-3 and TRBJ2-7; 7 bases agree with TRBD1. V dropped 8 bases and J dropped 2; count of bases not matched to a gene: 3. The CDR3 spans 12 residues. Germline V gene data show CDR1 as MNHEY and CDR2 as SVGEGT. CDR3 in DNA: TGTGCCAGCGGAGACAGGGCCTACGAGCAGTACTTC. Protein: CASGDRAYEQYF.